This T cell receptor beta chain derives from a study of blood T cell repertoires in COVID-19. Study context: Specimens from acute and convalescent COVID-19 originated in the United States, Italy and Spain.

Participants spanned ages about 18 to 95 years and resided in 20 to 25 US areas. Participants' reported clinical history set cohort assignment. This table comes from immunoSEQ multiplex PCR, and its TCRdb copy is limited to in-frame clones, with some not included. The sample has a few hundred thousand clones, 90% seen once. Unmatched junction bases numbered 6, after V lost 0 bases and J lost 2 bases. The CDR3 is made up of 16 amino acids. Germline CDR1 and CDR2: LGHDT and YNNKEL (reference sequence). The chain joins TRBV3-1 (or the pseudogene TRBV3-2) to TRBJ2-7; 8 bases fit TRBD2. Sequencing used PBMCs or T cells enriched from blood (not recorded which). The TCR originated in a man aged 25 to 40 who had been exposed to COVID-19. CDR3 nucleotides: TGTGCCAGCAGCCAAGATAGTTTTAGCGGGGCCTACGAGCAGTACTTC. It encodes CASSQDSFSGAYEQYF.